This entry concerns a single T cell receptor (beta chain). This entry is derived from a study of blood T cell repertoires in COVID-19. About the study: The United States, Italy and Spain provided the acute and convalescent COVID-19 samples. Sources were T cells, B-cell-depleted T cells, or PBMCs; the material itself was cDNA or gDNA.

Study processing details: Reference gene primer amplification gave nucleated cell count estimates. Using immunoSEQ multiplex PCR, the repertoire was profiled, and TCRdb retains in-frame clones only, with some absent. For V, J and clone size, that table is used; D and trimming come from the DNA. The sample contains around 31,000 clones, 80% to 90% of which appear only once. The clonotype was recovered from an elderly man with acute or convalescent COVID-19. Material for sequencing was peripheral blood.

CDR3 DNA: TGCAGTGCTAGTAGACGGGGGGGCCTGGAGACCCAGTACTTC. Amino acid sequence: CSASRRGGLETQYF. This chain links TRBV20-1 with TRBJ2-5; the match to TRBD2 covers 8 bases. The CDR3 is made up of 14 amino acids. The V gene end was trimmed by 3 bases and the J gene end by 5 bases; junction bases not matched to a gene: 8. Germline CDR1 is DFQATT and CDR2 is SNEGSKA (reference sequence).